Shown below are 9 T cell receptor beta chains from a single sample sequenced in a study of cytomegalovirus exposure and HLA in healthy donors. Sequencing was performed with immunoSEQ multiplex PCR; in TCRdb, only in-frame clones are kept and a portion is missing. The sample records approximately 70,000 clones, approximately 94% being singletons. The sequenced sample consisted of PBMCs. All receptors come from a woman aged 18-29 years in good health and CMV-seropositive.

The rearrangement links TRBV18 to TRBJ1-2, with 10 positions matching TRBD1. Per germline, CDR1 KGHSH and CDR2 LQKENI. The V segment lost 6 bases and the J segment 4 bases; nucleotides outside the gene matches: 11. The CDR3 loop spans 16 amino acids. This CDR3 is CASSQYGTGESYGYTF. CDR3 DNA: TGTGCCAGCTCGCAATACGGGACAGGGGAGAGCTATGGCTACACCTTC.

The chain combines TRBV7-9 with TRBJ1-2; D is perhaps TRBD1 (5 bases). In germline, CDR1 is SEHNR, CDR2 FQNEAQ (reference sequence). Trimming stripped 1 base from V and 5 bases from J, with 8 bases between. This CDR3 comprises 13 residues. The DNA of the CDR3 is TGTGCCAGCAGCTTAGGACAGAGATATGGCTACACCTTC. Its translation: CASSLGQRYGYTF.

Only one count was recorded for this clone. The chain employs TRBV5-6 and TRBJ2-7; 8 bases map to TRBD1. The V segment lost 4 bases and the J segment 2 bases; nucleotides outside the gene matches: 8. The germline V gene has CDR1 SGHDT and CDR2 YYEEEE. This CDR3 has 15 amino acids. CDR3 sequence (DNA): TGTGCCAGCAGCCGAATCGGACAGGGAGCCTACGAGCAGTACTTC. Its translation is CASSRIGQGAYEQYF.

The chain combines TRBV5-1 with TRBJ2-1, with D hard to call. The V gene lost 2 bases and the J gene lost 9 bases, with 18 bases spanning the gap. The CDR3 contains 15 residues. Per the germline V gene, CDR1 is SGHRS and CDR2 is YFSETQ. The CDR3 DNA sequence: TGCGCCAGCAGCTTTTCAACCAACAGCTTTGGTGAGCAGTTCTTC. It specifies CASSFSTNSFGEQFF.

The chain has TRBV19 and TRBJ1-6, with TRBD1 identical over 7 bases. Germline assignment: CDR1 LNHDA and CDR2 SQIVND (reference sequence). This CDR3 is built from 16 residues. Losses at the gene ends were 1 base for V and 6 bases for J; bases not matched to a gene: 6. In DNA form, the CDR3 reads TGTGCCAGTAGTATAGGACAGGGAGTGATTAATTCACCCCTCCACTTT. This encodes CASSIGQGVINSPLHF.

The rearrangement links TRBV6-5 to TRBJ2-3; 7 bases fit TRBD1. CDR1 is MNHEY and CDR2 is SVGAGI in the germline V gene. After removal of 6 bases from V and 5 bases from J, the junction contained 5 bases not matched to a gene. The CDR3 contains 13 residues. CDR3 sequence (DNA): TGTGCCAGCAGGGAGACAGGGAAAGATACGCAGTATTTT. This codes for CASRETGKDTQYF.

This clone has a single count. This chain uses TRBV2 with TRBJ1-5; no reliable D call. Per germline, CDR1 SNHLY and CDR2 FYNNEI. The CDR3 loop spans 14 amino acids. Trimming removed 4 bases at V and 2 bases at J, with 9 bases between. CDR3 nucleotide sequence: TGTGCCAGCAGTGGGCAGGAGGGCAATCAGCCCCAGCATTTT. Its protein product is CASSGQEGNQPQHF.

This chain connects TRBV7-3 to TRBJ2-3; 7 bases map to TRBD2. The germline V gene has CDR1 SGHTA and CDR2 FQGTGA. V lost 4 bases, J lost 8 bases, and 6 bases stayed unmatched. The CDR3 length is 13 residues. CDR3 amino acids: CASSSPPGGTQYF. The DNA for the CDR3 is TGTGCCAGCAGCTCTCCACCGGGGGGTACGCAGTATTTT.

CDR3 amino acids: CASSLVASGGAVYNEQFF. As DNA, the CDR3 is TGTGCCAGCAGCTTGGTGGCTAGCGGGGGGGCCGTCTACAATGAGCAGTTCTTC. The chain uses TRBV5-6 and TRBJ2-1, with 12 bases aligning to TRBD2. Germline CDR1 reads SGHDT; CDR2 reads YYEEEE. The V segment lost 0 bases and the J segment 3 bases; nucleotides outside the gene matches: 7. The CDR3 consists of 18 residues.